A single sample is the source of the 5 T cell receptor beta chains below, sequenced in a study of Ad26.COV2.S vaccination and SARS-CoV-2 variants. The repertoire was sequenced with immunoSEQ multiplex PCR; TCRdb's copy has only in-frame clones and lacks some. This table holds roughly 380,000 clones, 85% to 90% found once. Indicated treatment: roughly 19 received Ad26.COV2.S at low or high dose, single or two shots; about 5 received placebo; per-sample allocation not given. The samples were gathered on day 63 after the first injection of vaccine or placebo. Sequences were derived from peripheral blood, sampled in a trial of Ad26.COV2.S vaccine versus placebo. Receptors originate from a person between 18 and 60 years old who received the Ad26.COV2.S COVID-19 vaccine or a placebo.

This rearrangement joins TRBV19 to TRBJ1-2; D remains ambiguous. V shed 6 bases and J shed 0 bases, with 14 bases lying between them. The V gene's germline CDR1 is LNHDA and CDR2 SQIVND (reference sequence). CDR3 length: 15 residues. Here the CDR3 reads CASRLYSKSNYGYTF. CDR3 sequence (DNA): TGTGCCAGTAGGCTTTATTCGAAGTCTAACTATGGCTACACCTTC.

CDR3 DNA: TGTGCCAGTAGTATAGGACAGGGTTGGAGCTCCTACAATGAGCAGTTCTTC. The encoded protein is CASSIGQGWSSYNEQFF. The genes are TRBV19 and TRBJ2-1, with TRBD1 matching over 7 bases. The germline V gene has CDR1 LNHDA and CDR2 SQIVND (reference sequence). The CDR3 totals 17 residues. Unmatched junction bases numbered 6, after V lost 1 base and J lost 0 bases.

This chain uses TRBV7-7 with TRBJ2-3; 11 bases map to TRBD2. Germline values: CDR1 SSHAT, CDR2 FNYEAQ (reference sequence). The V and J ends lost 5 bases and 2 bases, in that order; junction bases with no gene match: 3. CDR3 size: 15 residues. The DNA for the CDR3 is TGTGCCAGCAGCCCTAGCGGGGGGCCCACAGATACGCAGTATTTT. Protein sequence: CASSPSGGPTDTQYF.

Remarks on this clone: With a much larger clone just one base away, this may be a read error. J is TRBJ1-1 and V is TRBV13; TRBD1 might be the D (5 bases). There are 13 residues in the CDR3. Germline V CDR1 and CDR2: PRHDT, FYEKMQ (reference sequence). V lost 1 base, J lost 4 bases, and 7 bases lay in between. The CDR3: CASSLERGTEAFF. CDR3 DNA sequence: TGTGCCAGCAGCTTAGAAAGGGGCACTGAAGCTTTCTTT.

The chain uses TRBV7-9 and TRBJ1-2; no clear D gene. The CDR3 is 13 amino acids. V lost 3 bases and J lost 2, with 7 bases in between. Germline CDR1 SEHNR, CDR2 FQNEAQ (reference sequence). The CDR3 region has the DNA TGTGCCAGCAGCTTTGCCATGAACTATGGCTACACCTTC. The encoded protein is CASSFAMNYGYTF.